There are many counts of the clone carrying this T cell receptor beta chain. The sample is drawn from a study of CDR3 diversity in severe acne. The V end lost 6 bases, the J end lost 0 bases, and 9 bases lay between the germline ends. The CDR3 sequence is 13 residues long. CDR1 and CDR2 (germline): WSHSY, SAAADI. MiXCR was run by TCRdb on the PCR reads, yielding one entry per CDR3 protein. The profile shows more than 80,000 distinct CDR3 sequences, 45% to 50% of them singletons. Sequenced: blood. The chain joins TRBV10-2 to TRBJ2-7, with a possible D match to TRBD1 (6 bases). The clonotype was recovered from a male donor with severe acne vulgaris. The CDR3 region is CASSPTGSYEQYF. The DNA of the CDR3 is TGCGCCAGCAGCCCGACAGGCTCCTACGAGCAGTACTTC.